This TCR beta chain was obtained from a study of radiotherapy plus CTLA-4 blockade in lung cancer (dated by TCRdb to about 2018). For context, the study as a whole: Among the enrolled patients, approximately 18% had an objective response, and less than 40% reached disease control. The research as a whole found: The strongest predictors of response were reported to be early dynamic shifts in blood T cell clones along with a rise in serum interferon-beta following radiation. TCR clones derived from tumors expanded in peripheral blood after treatment with radiotherapy and ipilimumab.

The study tested focal radiation therapy combined with CTLA-4 blockade (ipilimumab) in patients with chemo-refractory metastatic non-small-cell lung cancer. This clone was seen only once. It lacks a known antigen. Base qualities are not at hand, and no much larger clone is one base apart. The junction shows trimming of 4 bases on V and 3 bases on J, and the gene matches do not reach 11 bases of it. From a lookup of the germline V gene (reference sequence), CDR1 and CDR2 are SEHNR and FQNEAQ. The CDR3 starts with the cysteine, ends with the phenylalanine, and has 17 residues. Of all the DNA, just the CDR3 is kept, 51 bases in frame from base 1. Receptors were amplified or captured by the immunoSEQ multiplex PCR assay. This is the immuneACCESS table as TCRdb keeps it, with only in-frame sequences that have V and J called. A part of the clones is gone; compared with another copy, unresolved V genes explain less than half, and the rest is unexplained. This sample comprises fewer than 150,000 clones, about four fifths of them detected only once. Around 4.8% of the sample is taken by the ten largest.

This receptor was identified in a human donor with non-small cell lung cancer who had a partial response to radiotherapy plus ipilimumab. The chain links TRBV7-9 with TRBJ2-2, with 7 middle bases fitting TRBD2. This specimen consisted of peripheral blood, obtained from a patient treated with radiotherapy plus ipilimumab. The CDR3 region reads CASSWGGPPRDTGELFF. The bases read TGTGCCAGCAGCTGGGGGGGACCGCCGCGAGACACCGGGGAGCTGTTTTTT.